Listed below are T cell receptor beta chains from one sample, sequenced in a study of T cell responses to AZD1222 COVID-19 vaccine. Generated by immunoSEQ multiplex PCR, the TCRdb table keeps only in-frame clones and is missing some. The sample lists about 150,000 clones, over 80% occurring once. The sample here was peripheral blood, taken 28 days after the second AZD1222 dose. These receptors all stem from an adult who received the AZD1222 COVID-19 vaccine. Both conserved end residues are part of each CDR3. Fields, in order: D gene, V gene, J gene, clone size, CDR3 DNA, CDR3 protein. The D gene is left open where the match is weak. A row's size may be missing; if present it is once, few, many or a size class.

d_call: TRBD1
v_call: TRBV7-3
j_call: TRBJ1-6
clone_size: .
cdr3_nt: TGTGCCAGCAGCCAGGGGGGAGATTCACCCCTCCACTTT
cdr3_aa: CASSQGGDSPLHF

d_call: .
v_call: TRBV5-1
j_call: TRBJ1-2
clone_size: once
cdr3_nt: TGCGCCAGCAGCATACAGGGAACAGACTATGGCTACACCTTC
cdr3_aa: CASSIQGTDYGYTF

d_call: .
v_call: TRBV10-3
j_call: TRBJ1-3
clone_size: .
cdr3_nt: TGTGCCATCAGTGAGACCGTGACGCTCTCTGGAAACACCATATATTTT
cdr3_aa: CAISETVTLSGNTIYF

d_call: .
v_call: TRBV3-1/TRBV3-2
j_call: TRBJ1-5
clone_size: once
cdr3_nt: TGTGCCAGCAGCCAAGGGACAGTAACCAATCAGCCCCAGCATTTT
cdr3_aa: CASSQGTVTNQPQHF

d_call: .
v_call: TRBV9
j_call: TRBJ1-6
clone_size: .
cdr3_nt: TGTGCCAGCAGCGTAGGAAACTTCAATTCACCCCTCCACTTT
cdr3_aa: CASSVGNFNSPLHF

d_call: TRBD2
v_call: TRBV2
j_call: TRBJ2-1
clone_size: .
cdr3_nt: TGTGCCAGCAGTCGGCGGGAGCTTGAGCAGTTCTTC
cdr3_aa: CASSRRELEQFF

d_call: .
v_call: TRBV6-1
j_call: TRBJ1-5
clone_size: .
cdr3_nt: TGTGCCAGCAGTGAAGCTTTCGGCGGGGGAAATCAGCCCCAGCATTTT
cdr3_aa: CASSEAFGGGNQPQHF

d_call: .
v_call: TRBV7-3
j_call: TRBJ2-2
clone_size: .
cdr3_nt: TGTGCCAGCAGCTTACGGCGGGACACCGGGGAGCTGTTTTTT
cdr3_aa: CASSLRRDTGELFF

d_call: TRBD1
v_call: TRBV5-4
j_call: TRBJ1-1
clone_size: .
cdr3_nt: TGTGCCAGCAGCCGGGACAGGGGTTGGAACACTGAAGCTTTCTTT
cdr3_aa: CASSRDRGWNTEAFF

d_call: TRBD1
v_call: TRBV7-7
j_call: TRBJ2-2
clone_size: .
cdr3_nt: TGTGCTAGCAGCTTCGGGACAGCAAACACCGGGGAGCTGTTTTTT
cdr3_aa: CASSFGTANTGELFF

d_call: TRBD1
v_call: TRBV9
j_call: TRBJ1-2
clone_size: .
cdr3_nt: TGTGCCAGCAGCGCAGGGGGTTCGTATGGCTACACCTTC
cdr3_aa: CASSAGGSYGYTF

d_call: .
v_call: TRBV3-1/TRBV3-2
j_call: TRBJ2-3
clone_size: .
cdr3_nt: TGTGCCAGCAGCCCTCAGCTCACAGATACGCAGTATTTT
cdr3_aa: CASSPQLTDTQYF

d_call: .
v_call: TRBV5-1
j_call: TRBJ2-1
clone_size: once
cdr3_nt: TGCGCCAGCAGCCCCCAGGGTAGCTCCACTTACAATGAGCAGTTCTTC
cdr3_aa: CASSPQGSSTYNEQFF

d_call: .
v_call: TRBV7-2
j_call: TRBJ2-3
clone_size: .
cdr3_nt: TGTGCCAGCAGCTTCTCTCCGGGGTTCACAGATACGCAGTATTTT
cdr3_aa: CASSFSPGFTDTQYF

d_call: .
v_call: TRBV2
j_call: TRBJ2-5
clone_size: .
cdr3_nt: TGTGCCAGCAGTGCCCGACTAGACTTAGAGACCCAGTACTTC
cdr3_aa: CASSARLDLETQYF

d_call: TRBD2
v_call: TRBV19
j_call: TRBJ2-2
clone_size: .
cdr3_nt: TGTGCCAGTTCCCTAGCGGCGAACACCGGGGAGCTGTTTTTT
cdr3_aa: CASSLAANTGELFF

d_call: TRBD2
v_call: TRBV3-1/TRBV3-2
j_call: TRBJ2-7
clone_size: few
cdr3_nt: TGTGCCAGCAGCCAAGAGGGAGGGAGGGCCCGCGAGCAGTACTTC
cdr3_aa: CASSQEGGRAREQYF

d_call: .
v_call: TRBV6-5
j_call: TRBJ2-6
clone_size: .
cdr3_nt: TGTGCCAGCAGTTACGTGACCTACTCTGGGGCCAACGTCCTGACTTTC
cdr3_aa: CASSYVTYSGANVLTF

d_call: .
v_call: TRBV7-9
j_call: TRBJ2-2
clone_size: .
cdr3_nt: TGTGCCAGCAGCCCGCGGGGCGAACAGGGCGGGGAGCTGTTTTTT
cdr3_aa: CASSPRGEQGGELFF

d_call: TRBD1
v_call: TRBV18
j_call: TRBJ1-2
clone_size: .
cdr3_nt: TGTGCCAGCTCACCACCAGGACAGGGCCGCTATGGCTACACCTTC
cdr3_aa: CASSPPGQGRYGYTF